This TCR beta chain is drawn from a study of T-cell reconstitution after alpha-beta-depleted transplantation in children. Germline V gene lookup returns CDR1 SGHRS and CDR2 YFSETQ. Trimming stripped 0 bases from V and 3 bases from J, with 7 bases between. The CDR3 loop spans 15 amino acids. Researchers prepared the TCRbeta library using unique molecular identifiers, the study reports. In TCRdb, the PCR reads were re-called with MiXCR into one record per CDR3 protein. Of about 270,000 distinct CDR3 sequences listed, almost 10% are singletons. The specimen comprised PBMCs from the stem cell graft donor, sampled from the stem cell graft. This receptor was taken from a human donor who donated a stem cell graft to a child with SCID. J is TRBJ2-6 and V is TRBV5-1; D unclear. CDR3 loop: CASSLARGGANVLTF. In nucleotides, the CDR3 is TGCGCCAGCAGCTTGGCCAGAGGTGGGGCCAACGTCCTGACTTTC.